This entry features one TCR beta chain sequence. No antigen is known for it. This specimen comes from a study of monozygotic twins with cystic fibrosis. At the level of the study: With roughly 16 PCR cycles, barcoded libraries came from around 3 micrograms of fragmented DNA. Study findings and constraints: Co-twins had the most similar V usage for 13 of 16 pairs, J for 8.

TCRdb's copy holds only in-frame clones and misses some; the assay was immunoSEQ multiplex PCR. The data show some 8,900 clones, 98% to 99% seen once. The CDR3 totals 13 residues. V dropped 0 bases and J dropped 5; count of bases not matched to a gene: 0. Germline CDR1 SGHNT, CDR2 YYREEE (reference sequence). This receptor was identified in a girl aged 2-10 years with cystic fibrosis. J is TRBJ1-2 and V is TRBV5-4; TRBD1 matches at 8 bases. Sequencing was done on a sample of blood. The CDR3 sequence is CASSLDRGYGYTF. CDR3 in DNA: TGTGCCAGCAGCTTGGACAGGGGGTATGGCTACACCTTC.